This TCR beta chain came from a study of shared clonotypes between healthy human individuals. The overall study: Ranging from 18 to 49 in age, donors were two women and three men. Study-level results: Naive subsets typically showed greater estimated richness than memory subsets.

Deep was the level used in running the assay. The sorted-subset replicate PCRs were given about 200 ng DNA, which is about 29,000 T cell genomes. The table came from immunoSEQ multiplex PCR; TCRdb's copy has only in-frame clones and leaves some out. The sample has more than 2,000,000 clones, approximately 95% seen once. Of note for this clone: The antigen is not known. This CDR3 is also generated by other DNA sequences in the sample.

Input material: naive CD4+ T cells from PBMCs. As to subset: CD45RA+ positively selected. The origin of this receptor is a young man in good health. Some clones in this sample may be carry-over from other donors' samples.

CDR3 nucleotide sequence: TGTGCCAGCAGTTCATTAGCGGGAGGCGGAAATGAGCAGTTCTTC. Its protein product is CASSSLAGGGNEQFF. This chain links TRBV28 with TRBJ2-1; 10 positions agree with TRBD2. The CDR3 runs to 15 residues. The ends lost 4 bases at V and 7 bases at J; junction bases unmatched: 7. The germline V gene has CDR1 MDHEN and CDR2 SYDVKM.